This T cell receptor (beta chain) was profiled in a study of blood T cells in healthy people across ages. Donation came from healthy Caucasian individuals in Russia who were aged about 6 to 95. CDR3 size: 13 residues. V lost 5 bases and J lost 4, with 11 bases in between. Combining a sample-barcoded 5' primer with a J-beta primer mix, a second PCR ran for 7 to 11 cycles. Researchers report that a template-switch adaptor with 12 random nucleotides tagged each cDNA molecule. TCRdb redid the calling of the 5' RACE reads with MiXCR, one entry per CDR3 protein. The repertoire holds 1.8 million or so distinct CDR3 sequences, approximately 39% seen once, with under 25% in the top ten.

The receptor was isolated from a human donor in good health. Material for sequencing was blood. The chain recombines TRBV12-3 or TRBV12-4 with TRBJ1-2, with D tentatively TRBD1 (5 bases). In DNA form, the CDR3 reads TGTGCCAGCAGTAGGGACGCCCTCTATGGCTACACCTTC. Protein product: CASSRDALYGYTF.